The 24 T cell receptor beta chains reported below all come from one sample, sequenced in a study of post-analysis software for immune sequencing data (dated by TCRdb to between 2014 and 2016). Results the study describes overall, beyond this receptor: A few TRBV segments, including TRBV5-6, TRBV5-1 and TRBV20-1, were significantly more frequent in patients than controls.

The library was generated by PCR. Sequencing was carried out with an Illumina HiSeq 2500. To reduce PCR and sequencing biases, unique molecular identifiers were incorporated into the TCR beta cDNA libraries. TCRdb's own reprocessing of the public reads used fastp at Q25 and MiXCR and kept productive beta chains. Each CDR3 protein gets just one entry, which takes the most common genes and DNA from the rows behind it. This sample lists a few hundred thousand distinct CDR3 sequences; 30% to 45% were detected once. The ten largest clones take up 10% to 15% of the sample. No cognate antigen is known for these TCRs. Sequencing used blood. The receptors originated from a girl under 18 with multiple sclerosis.

In its sample, this clonotype was seen a few times. The chain joins TRBV6-5 to TRBJ2-7, with D perhaps TRBD1 or TRBD2 (5 bases each). This CDR3 has 15 amino acids. With 3 bases removed from V and 6 bases from J, the gap between germline ends came to 18 bases. Germline CDR1 MNHEY, CDR2 SVGAGI. CDR3: CASSYLSGALGEQYF. CDR3 DNA sequence: TGTGCCAGCAGTTATCTCTCCGGGGCGTTGGGCGAGCAGTACTTC.

Only a few counts were recorded for this clonotype. The gene calls are TRBV5-1 and TRBJ2-3; 13 nucleotides match TRBD2. The V segment lost 0 bases and the J segment 6 bases; nucleotides outside the gene matches: 7. Germline-derived CDR1 and CDR2 are SGHRS and YFSETQ. This CDR3 has 17 residues. DNA of the CDR3: TGCGCCAGCAGCTTGGTCTCAGGGACTAGCGGGAAGGATACGCAGTATTTT. It specifies CASSLVSGTSGKDTQYF. Full variable domain (rest looked up from reference TRBV5-1 and TRBJ2-3): KAGVTQTPRYLIKTRGQQVTLSCSPISGHRSVSWYQQTPGQGLQFLFEYFSETQRNKGNFPGRFSGRQFSNSRSEMNVSTLELGDSALYLCASSLVSGTSGKDTQYFGPGTRLTVL.

Concerning this clonotype itself: An end of the junction does not agree with germline; a read error may underlie this. This rearrangement joins TRBV7-9 to TRBJ1-5, with 9 positions matching TRBD1. Germline V gene sequence: CDR1 SEHNR, CDR2 FQNEAQ (reference sequence). The CDR3 consists of 15 residues. CDR3: CASSSGTGLNQPRHF. CDR3 in DNA: TGTGCCAGCAGCTCGGGGACAGGGCTAAATCAGCCCCGGCATTTT.

This chain joins TRBV12-3 or TRBV12-4 and TRBJ2-2, with 9 bases matching TRBD1. V shed 6 bases, J shed 6 bases, and the junction held 2 bases outside the gene matches. CDR3 length: 13 amino acids. The CDR3 DNA reads TGTGCCAGCAGACAGGGGGCCGCCGGGGAGCTGTTTTTT. Encoded protein: CASRQGAAGELFF.

This clonotype has just a few counts. J is TRBJ2-7 and V is TRBV6-5; D assignment may be TRBD1 or TRBD2 (5 bases each). Per germline, CDR1 MNHEY and CDR2 SVGAGI. The CDR3 loop spans 15 amino acids. Trimming removed 3 bases at V and 1 base at J, with 13 bases between. This chain's CDR3 is CASSYGGVGSYEQYF. The CDR3 DNA sequence: TGTGCCAGCAGTTATGGGGGTGTGGGTTCCTACGAGCAGTACTTC.

This clonotype came up a few times. The chain links TRBV7-9 to TRBJ2-1, with 8 bases lining up with TRBD2. The length of the CDR3 is 17 residues. V dropped 5 bases and J dropped 5; count of bases not matched to a gene: 14. Germline assignment: CDR1 SEHNR and CDR2 FQNEAQ (reference sequence). In nucleotides, the CDR3 is TGTGCCAGCAGCCCACGGCTGGTAGCGGGGCCAGACAATGAGCAGTTCTTC. Its translation is CASSPRLVAGPDNEQFF.

In its sample, this clonotype was seen a few times. CDR3 sequence reads: CASSLRQHDTQYF. The DNA of the CDR3 is TGTGCCAGCAGCTTGAGACAGCACGATACGCAGTATTTT. V usage is TRBV7-8 and J usage is TRBJ2-3; TRBD1 might be the D (5 bases). There are 13 residues in the CDR3. V lost 3 bases, J lost 6 bases, and 10 bases lay in between. Germline assignment: CDR1 SGHVS and CDR2 FQNEAQ.

This clonotype was seen only a few times. The J gene is TRBJ2-7, the V gene TRBV5-1; 9 bases fit TRBD1. Germline assignment: CDR1 SGHRS and CDR2 YFSETQ. The CDR3 spans 16 residues. Trimming removed 4 bases from V and 2 bases from J; junction bases left unmatched: 10. This chain's CDR3 is CASSPGPGQGTYEQYF. Here the CDR3 DNA reads TGCGCCAGCAGCCCGGGACCGGGACAGGGCACCTACGAGCAGTACTTC.

This clonotype occurred a few times. The chain recombines TRBV27 with TRBJ1-1; 7 nucleotides line up with TRBD1. The germline V gene encodes CDR1 MNHEY and CDR2 SMNVEV (reference sequence). The CDR3 has 15 amino acids. The trim removed 3 bases at V and 6 bases at J, leaving 10 bases unmatched. The CDR3 loop is CASSFHDRVGAEAFF. CDR3 nucleotide sequence: TGTGCCAGCAGTTTCCACGACAGGGTTGGTGCTGAAGCTTTCTTT.

The V gene is TRBV6-5, the J gene TRBJ1-4; D possibly corresponds to TRBD1 (5 bases). V lost 3 bases and J 7 bases, leaving 9 bases between the germline ends. In germline, CDR1 is MNHEY, CDR2 SVGAGI. The CDR3 is 13 amino acids. CDR3 in amino acids: CASSYDQGEKLFF. The CDR3, as DNA: TGTGCCAGCAGTTATGACCAGGGTGAAAAACTGTTTTTT.

The rearrangement joins TRBV5-5 to TRBJ1-1; maybe TRBD1 (5 bases). The V gene lost 2 bases and the J gene lost 10 bases, with 15 bases spanning the gap. In germline, CDR1 is SGHKS, CDR2 YYEKEE (reference sequence). The CDR3 is made up of 13 amino acids. The CDR3 protein is CASSLPTGDAAFF. DNA of the CDR3: TGTGCCAGCAGCTTACCTACGGGGGATGCAGCTTTCTTT.

This clonotype was counted only a few times. V and J are TRBV2 and TRBJ2-3; 8 bases map to TRBD2. The CDR3 sequence is 15 residues long. Trimming cost V 7 bases and J 4 bases; bases outside gene matches: 10. In germline, CDR1 is SNHLY, CDR2 FYNNEI. The CDR3 DNA follows: TGTGCCAGCAAGGCGGACGGGGGGGCCCCAGATACGCAGTATTTT. Residues: CASKADGGAPDTQYF.

The chain uses TRBV7-9 and TRBJ2-5, with 7 bases identical to TRBD1. The CDR3 sequence is 17 residues long. V dropped 1 base and J dropped 2; count of bases not matched to a gene: 10. CDR1 and CDR2 (germline): SEHNR, FQNEAQ (reference sequence). The CDR3 DNA follows: TGTGCCAGCAGCTTAGAATGGGCAGGGGGTCTACAAGAGACCCAGTACTTC. The encoded protein is CASSLEWAGGLQETQYF.

The chain has TRBV7-6 and TRBJ1-2; 11 bases match TRBD1. The junction had 14 bases not matched to a gene; V was cut back by 5 bases and J by 6 bases. The CDR3 extends over 17 amino acids. Germline CDR1 is SGHVS and CDR2 is FNYEAQ. CDR3 bases: TGTGCCAGCAGCCCCGTCCCGGGACAGGGGGATATTGATGGCTACACCTTC. It specifies CASSPVPGQGDIDGYTF.

This clonotype has just a few counts. The genes are TRBV7-2 and TRBJ2-6, with D hard to call. The CDR3 loop spans 14 amino acids. V lost 1 base to trimming and J lost 2 bases, with 3 bases between them. Germline CDR1 is SGHTA and CDR2 is FQGNSA. In nucleotides, the CDR3 is TGTGCCAGCAGCTTAGGAACTGGGGCCAACGTCCTGACTTTC. Translated, it gives CASSLGTGANVLTF.

The chain joins TRBV3-1 to TRBJ1-2; D uncertain. The CDR3 covers 14 residues. Germline V gene sequence: CDR1 LGHDT, CDR2 YNNKEL (reference sequence). V lost 1 base and J 1 base, leaving 7 bases between the germline ends. The CDR3 coding sequence is TGTGCCAGCAGCCAAGTGGGTCGTAACTATGGCTACACCTTC. Protein product: CASSQVGRNYGYTF.

This sequence joins TRBV4-3 and TRBJ2-3; TRBD1 matches 7 bases. The CDR3 covers 15 residues. Germline loops: CDR1 LGHNA, CDR2 YSLEER. V lost 4 bases and J lost 5; bases outside the gene matches: 9. This chain's CDR3 is CASSRDDREGDTQYF. The CDR3 DNA sequence: TGCGCCAGCAGCCGAGATGACAGGGAAGGAGATACGCAGTATTTT.

This clonotype was seen more than once but under ten times. The J gene is TRBJ2-5, the V gene TRBV20-1; possibly TRBD1 for D (6 bases). Trimming left V 3 bases short and J 5 bases short, with 19 bases between. CDR1 is DFQATT, CDR2 SNEGSKA, per germline (reference sequence). The CDR3 is 15 residues long. The CDR3 region is CSASHPWGPGETQYF. In nucleotides, the CDR3 is TGCAGTGCTAGTCACCCCTGGGGGCCGGGGGAGACCCAGTACTTC.

The rearrangement uses TRBV24-1 and TRBJ1-2; D call uncertain. Looked up from germline, CDR1 is KGHDR and CDR2 is SFDVKD. This CDR3 contains 12 residues. The V end was cut by 4 bases, the J end by 8 bases, with 10 bases between. The chain's CDR3 is CATSEGSEGYTF. CDR3 DNA: TGTGCCACCAGTGAAGGGAGTGAGGGCTACACCTTC.

V gene TRBV6-5 combines with J gene TRBJ1-1; D gene unclear. Germline V gene sequence: CDR1 MNHEY, CDR2 SVGAGI. The V and J ends lost 0 bases and 1 base respectively, with 6 bases between them. The CDR3 covers 14 residues. The CDR3 DNA is TGTGCCAGCAGTTACTCTGGCAAGAACACTGAAGCTTTCTTT. Residues: CASSYSGKNTEAFF.

In this sample, this clonotype turned up a few times. The genes are TRBV13 and TRBJ1-2; 7 positions match TRBD1. CDR3 size: 14 residues. Germline loops: CDR1 PRHDT, CDR2 FYEKMQ (reference sequence). With V trimmed by 5 bases and J by 5 bases, 8 bases remained unmatched. CDR3 nucleotide sequence: TGTGCCAGCAGCGGGATCCGACAGGGTTATGGCTACACCTTC. Protein product: CASSGIRQGYGYTF.

This clonotype was seen ten or more times. V gene TRBV4-3 combines with J gene TRBJ2-7; D possibly corresponds to TRBD2 (5 bases). The CDR3 loop spans 13 amino acids. The V and J ends lost 4 bases and 4 bases respectively, with 11 bases between them. CDR1 LGHNA and CDR2 YSLEER come from the germline V gene. The chain's CDR3 is CASSRGSGYEQYF. CDR3 nucleotide sequence: TGCGCCAGCAGCCGAGGGTCCGGATACGAGCAGTACTTC.

This clonotype was detected a few times. This sequence joins TRBV20-1 and TRBJ2-3, with a tentative D call TRBD1 (6 bases). Per the germline V gene, CDR1 is DFQATT and CDR2 is SNEGSKA (reference sequence). The CDR3 totals 18 residues. Deletions cut 5 bases from V and 3 bases from J, with 27 bases between. CDR3 sequence reads: CSAYFRDPTWQGTDTQYF. CDR3 sequence (DNA): TGCAGTGCTTACTTCCGGGACCCAACCTGGCAGGGGACAGATACGCAGTATTTT.

In nucleotides, the CDR3 is TGTGCCAGCAGCTTAGAAGGCACAGGGAAGAGTTCACCCCTCCACTTT. It specifies CASSLEGTGKSSPLHF. The V gene is TRBV7-9, the J gene TRBJ1-6; a possible D gene is TRBD1 (6 bases). This CDR3 has 16 amino acids. The germline gives CDR1 SEHNR, CDR2 FQNEAQ (reference sequence). The V gene lost 1 base and the J gene lost 9 bases, with 16 bases spanning the gap.